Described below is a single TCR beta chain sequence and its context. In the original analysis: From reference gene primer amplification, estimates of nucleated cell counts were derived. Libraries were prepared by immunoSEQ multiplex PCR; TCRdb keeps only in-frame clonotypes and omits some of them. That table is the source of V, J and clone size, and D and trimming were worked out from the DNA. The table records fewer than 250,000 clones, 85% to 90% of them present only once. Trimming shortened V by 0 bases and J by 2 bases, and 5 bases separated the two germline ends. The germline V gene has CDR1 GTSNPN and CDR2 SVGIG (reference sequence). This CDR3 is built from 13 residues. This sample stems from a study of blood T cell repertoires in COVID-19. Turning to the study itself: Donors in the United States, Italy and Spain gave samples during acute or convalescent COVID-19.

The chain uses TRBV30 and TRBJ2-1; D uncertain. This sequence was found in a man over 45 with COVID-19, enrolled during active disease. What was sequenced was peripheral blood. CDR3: CAWSVSTYNEQFF. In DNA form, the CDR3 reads TGTGCCTGGAGTGTGTCTACCTACAATGAGCAGTTCTTC.